A single sample gave rise to the 23 T cell receptor beta chains below, sequenced in a study of T cell repertoires in cytomegalovirus infection. MiXCR, run by TCRdb on the reads, gives a single entry per CDR3 protein. The table lists under 850,000 distinct CDR3 sequences, 30% to 35% of them singletons. These TCRs are of unknown antigen specificity. The sequences come from cultured PBMCs, collected from culture after CMV antigen stimulation. These receptors all stem from a human donor in good health (CMV status not recorded). Some clones in this sample may be carry-over from other donors' samples.

The CDR3 sequence is CAISDPPQPNYYEQYF. CDR3 DNA: TGTGCCATCAGTGATCCGCCACAGCCAAACTATTACGAGCAGTACTTC. This chain uses TRBV10-3 with TRBJ2-7; D gene uncertain. The CDR3 totals 16 residues. The ends were cut back, 3 bases at V and 4 bases at J, with 19 bases in the middle. Germline CDR1 ENHRY, CDR2 SYGVKD.

The chain couples TRBV2 to TRBJ1-2; no reliable D call. Germline-derived CDR1 and CDR2 are SNHLY and FYNNEI. This CDR3 has 11 residues. Trimming stripped 6 bases from V and 7 bases from J, with 9 bases between. The CDR3 reads CASRNRFGYTF. CDR3 DNA: TGTGCCAGCAGGAATAGATTTGGCTACACCTTC.

This clonotype was picked up many times. The chain links TRBV11-2 to TRBJ2-1, with TRBD2 identical over 13 bases. V was clipped by 6 bases and J by 9 bases; unmatched bases: 11. The V gene's germline CDR1 is SGHAT and CDR2 FQNNGV. The CDR3 extends over 16 amino acids. The CDR3: CASSWTSGSIAGEQFF. Here the CDR3 DNA reads TGTGCCAGCAGTTGGACTAGCGGGAGTATTGCGGGTGAGCAGTTCTTC.

CDR3 in amino acids: CASSRTRGYNEQFF. As DNA, the CDR3 is TGTGCCAGCAGTCGGACTAGGGGCTACAATGAGCAGTTCTTC. V and J are TRBV6-2 or TRBV6-3 and TRBJ2-1; the match to TRBD2 covers 7 bases. The CDR3 runs 14 residues. V was pared by 5 bases and J by 3 bases, with 4 bases of the junction left unmatched. The germline gives CDR1 MNHEY, CDR2 SVGEGT.

V and J are TRBV23-1 and TRBJ1-5; D remains unclear. TRBV23-1 is flagged as an ORF with uncertain function. CDR3 length: 14 amino acids. Trimming left V 2 bases short and J 8 bases short, with 13 bases between. In DNA form, the CDR3 reads TGCGCCAGCAGTCAAGAGATCGGAAGGGAGCCCCAGCATTTT. The encoded protein is CASSQEIGREPQHF.

The table lists this clonotype with a few counts. This chain links TRBV5-5 with TRBJ1-1, with 11 bases fitting TRBD1. V lost 3 bases to trimming and J lost 4 bases; unmatched junction nucleotides: 2. CDR1 is SGHKS and CDR2 is YYEKEE in the germline V gene (reference sequence). This CDR3 is built from 14 residues. In nucleotides, the CDR3 is TGTGCCAGCAGCTATGGGACAGGGGGCACTGAAGCTTTCTTT. Amino acid sequence: CASSYGTGGTEAFF.

This clonotype has a count of ten or more. The chain couples TRBV6-2 or TRBV6-3 to TRBJ1-1, with D perhaps matching TRBD1 (6 bases). The germline V and J ends were trimmed by 6 bases and 5 bases, with 13 bases remaining between them. Germline CDR1 and CDR2: MNHEY and SVGEGT. There are 13 residues in the CDR3. The CDR3 region is CASRSTGRTEAFF. The CDR3 coding sequence is TGTGCCAGCAGGTCCACAGGGAGGACTGAAGCTTTCTTT.

The rearrangement joins TRBV19 to TRBJ1-2; D gene uncertain. Germline assignment: CDR1 LNHDA and CDR2 SQIVND (reference sequence). The CDR3 has 14 residues. V shed 6 bases and J shed 0 bases, with 11 bases lying between them. CDR3 sequence: CASSVDVSNYGYTF. CDR3 in DNA: TGTGCCAGTAGCGTAGACGTTTCTAACTATGGCTACACCTTC.

This clonotype has only a few counts. This chain joins TRBV27 and TRBJ2-3; possibly TRBD1 or TRBD2 for D (5 bases each). From germline, CDR1 is MNHEY and CDR2 SMNVEV (reference sequence). V lost 6 bases, J lost 2 bases, and 15 bases lay in between. There are 15 residues in the CDR3. The CDR3 loop reads CASSPYRGVTDTQYF. In nucleotides, the CDR3 is TGTGCCAGCAGCCCTTATCGAGGGGTCACAGATACGCAGTATTTT.

The chain joins TRBV11-2 to TRBJ1-3; D gene unclear. The CDR3 runs 16 residues. Trimming left V 1 base short and J 0 bases short, with 10 bases between. The V gene's germline CDR1 is SGHAT and CDR2 FQNNGV. The CDR3, as DNA: TGTGCCAGCAGCTTAGGTTTTTGGGGCTCTGGAAACACCATATATTTT. Its translation is CASSLGFWGSGNTIYF.

This clonotype was seen once. The chain joins TRBV5-4 to TRBJ2-1; TRBD2 might be the D (6 bases). This CDR3 spans 15 amino acids. Germline V gene sequence: CDR1 SGHNT, CDR2 YYREEE (reference sequence). The ends were cut back, 4 bases at V and 5 bases at J, with 16 bases in the middle. The CDR3 here is CASSARRTTNNEQFF. CDR3 coding DNA: TGTGCCAGCAGCGCGAGGAGGACTACGAACAATGAGCAGTTCTTC.

The V gene is TRBV20-1, the J gene TRBJ2-5; D call uncertain. The CDR3 is 15 residues long. The germline V gene has CDR1 DFQATT and CDR2 SNEGSKA (reference sequence). Between the trimmed V and J ends, which lost 4 bases and 0 bases, there was a span of 15 bases. In DNA, the CDR3 is TGCAGTGCTATTGGTGACCCCGCGTACCAAGAGACCCAGTACTTC. It translates to CSAIGDPAYQETQYF.

This clonotype was seen only once. The chain joins TRBV5-1 to TRBJ2-2, with TRBD1 matching over 8 bases. The J segment lost 4 bases and the V segment lost 4 bases, leaving 6 bases of the junction unmatched. Germline V gene lookup returns CDR1 SGHRS and CDR2 YFSETQ. This CDR3 region has 15 residues. The CDR3: CASSPDRAGTGELFF. Written as DNA, the CDR3 is TGCGCCAGCAGCCCGGACAGGGCGGGCACCGGGGAGCTGTTTTTT.

The V call is TRBV7-9, the J call TRBJ2-3; D is unclear. This CDR3 has 14 residues. The germline gives CDR1 SEHNR, CDR2 FQNEAQ (reference sequence). Between the trimmed V and J ends, which lost 8 bases and 0 bases, there was a span of 12 bases. The CDR3 loop reads CASAPRRSTDTQYF. The CDR3 bases are TGTGCCAGCGCTCCCCGGCGGAGCACAGATACGCAGTATTTT.

In its sample, this clonotype was seen a few times. V usage is TRBV5-4 and J usage is TRBJ2-1; TRBD2 matches 7 bases. The CDR3 length is 13 residues. The germline gives CDR1 SGHNT, CDR2 YYREEE (reference sequence). J gave up 8 bases and V 5 bases, and 7 bases lay outside the gene matches. CDR3 coding DNA: TGTGCCAGCAGTGAGACTAGCAAATATGAGCAGTTCTTC. It specifies CASSETSKYEQFF. Supplemented by reference TRBV5-4 and TRBJ2-1, the full variable domain reads ETGVTQSPTHLIKTRGQQVTLRCSSQSGHNTVSWYQQALGQGPQFIFQYYREEENGRGNFPPRFSGLQFPNYSSELNVNALELDDSALYLCASSETSKYEQFFGPGTRLTVL.

This clonotype occurred many times. The chain couples TRBV6-6 to TRBJ1-2; possibly TRBD1 for D (6 bases). With 10 bases removed from V and 2 bases from J, the gap between germline ends came to 17 bases. The CDR3 runs 14 residues. CDR1 and CDR2 from the germline V gene are MNHNY and SVGAGI (reference sequence). The CDR3 region has the DNA TGTGCCACCAACCGACAGGAGAAAAACTATGGCTACACCTTC. As protein: CATNRQEKNYGYTF.

This clonotype occurred a few times. The V and J genes are TRBV4-1 and TRBJ1-1; 8 bases fit TRBD1. CDR1 and CDR2 (germline): MGHRA, YSYEKL. The CDR3 contains 16 residues. V lost 1 base to trimming and J lost 1 base; unmatched junction nucleotides: 5. The CDR3 reads CASSQVPDRANTEAFF. DNA of the CDR3: TGCGCCAGCAGCCAAGTGCCGGACAGGGCGAACACTGAAGCTTTCTTT.

This clonotype came up a few times. The V gene is TRBV6-1, the J gene TRBJ1-6, with D perhaps TRBD1 (6 bases). This CDR3 contains 16 residues. Germline V gene lookup returns CDR1 MNHNS and CDR2 SASEGT. V was pared by 2 bases and J by 10 bases, with 18 bases between. The CDR3 nucleotides are TGTGCCAGCAGTGAATTGGCTGGGACATGGGGGTCACCCCTCCACTTT. This codes for CASSELAGTWGSPLHF.

The chain joins TRBV27 to TRBJ2-1; D unresolved. V lost 6 bases to trimming and J lost 8 bases, with 14 bases between them. Germline CDR1 reads MNHEY; CDR2 reads SMNVEV (reference sequence). CDR3 length: 13 amino acids. The CDR3 is CASSPKFAHEQFF. The CDR3 coding sequence is TGTGCCAGCAGCCCGAAGTTTGCCCATGAGCAGTTCTTC.

This clonotype was observed at least ten times. The J gene is TRBJ1-2, the V gene TRBV7-2; D not certain. V was shortened by 3 bases and J by 4 bases, with 9 bases between the two germline ends. Germline V gene lookup returns CDR1 SGHTA and CDR2 FQGNSA. The CDR3 runs 13 residues. This CDR3 reads CASSLRGLYGYTF. The CDR3 coding sequence is TGTGCCAGCAGCTTGAGAGGGCTCTATGGCTACACCTTC.

The CDR3: CASSRIIRSCKKTYEQYF. The DNA of the CDR3 is TGTGCCAGCAGTAGGATAATTCGCAGCTGCAAGAAAACCTACGAGCAGTACTTC. V is TRBV6-4 and J is TRBJ2-7, with unresolved D. The CDR3 is 18 amino acids. The V gene lost 5 bases and the J gene lost 2 bases, with 25 bases spanning the gap. Germline lookup yields CDR1 MRHNA and CDR2 SNTAGT.

The chain combines TRBV2 with TRBJ1-2; D is ambiguous. The CDR3 runs 11 residues. Germline V CDR1 and CDR2: SNHLY, FYNNEI. The V and J ends lost 7 bases and 7 bases respectively, with 10 bases between them. The CDR3 DNA reads TGTGCCAGCAATGGTGGCAGTGGCTACACCTTC. Protein: CASNGGSGYTF.

This clonotype has a handful of counts. V usage is TRBV6-2 or TRBV6-3 and J usage is TRBJ1-2; TRBD1 might be the D (6 bases). Germline CDR1 reads MNHEY; CDR2 reads SVGEGT. Deletions cut 0 bases from V and 9 bases from J, with 17 bases between. The CDR3 is 15 amino acids. In nucleotides, the CDR3 is TGTGCCAGCAGTTACTCCGGAGGACAGATCCCTCGCTACACCTTC. Translation: CASSYSGGQIPRYTF.